Each of the 11 T cell receptor beta chains below was sequenced from the same sample in a study of blood T cell repertoires in COVID-19. Here immunoSEQ multiplex PCR was the method, and the copy in TCRdb shows in-frame clones only, minus some. Seen here are approximately 150,000 clones, roughly 89% observed once, and the top ten hold 8.5% to 9%. Sequencing used peripheral blood. The origin of the receptors is a woman in her fifties or sixties with active or convalescent COVID-19.

The CDR3 loop reads CASSLEVTGVGYTF. The CDR3 nucleotides read TGTGCCAGCAGCTTAGAGGTGACAGGGGTCGGCTACACCTTC. The chain has TRBV11-1 and TRBJ1-2; 8 nucleotides line up with TRBD1. Germline loops: CDR1 SGHAT, CDR2 FQDESV (reference sequence). CDR3 length: 14 amino acids. The V segment lost 1 base and the J segment 8 bases; nucleotides outside the gene matches: 6.

The rearrangement links TRBV12-5 to TRBJ1-5; 9 bases are shared with TRBD1. This CDR3 region has 17 residues. CDR1 LGHNT and CDR2 FRNRAP come from the germline V gene. V gave up 4 bases and J gave up 3 bases; unmatched junction bases: 10. The CDR3 sequence: CASGSPPGQGNNQPQHF. The CDR3 DNA is TGTGCTAGTGGTTCCCCCCCGGGACAGGGAAACAATCAGCCCCAGCATTTT.

This sequence joins TRBV10-1 and TRBJ2-5; TRBD1 agrees at 8 bases. The CDR3 is made up of 16 amino acids. In germline, CDR1 is WNHNN, CDR2 SYGVQD (reference sequence). Unmatched junction bases numbered 11, after V lost 6 bases and J lost 2 bases. Here the CDR3 reads CASSPTGTGKQETQYF. In DNA form, the CDR3 reads TGCGCCAGCAGCCCTACCGGGACAGGAAAGCAAGAGACCCAGTACTTC.

The genes are TRBV28 and TRBJ1-2, with TRBD1 identical over 7 bases. Germline CDR1 and CDR2: MDHEN and SYDVKM. The CDR3 length is 16 residues. J was trimmed by 3 bases and V by 4 bases; bases with no gene match: 11. The DNA for the CDR3 is TGTGCCAGCAGTTATACGCTTCTCGGACAGGACTATGGCTACACCTTC. Protein: CASSYTLLGQDYGYTF.

Regarding this clone: This sample also contains other DNA sequences that code for the same CDR3. This sequence joins TRBV2 and TRBJ1-2; tentative D call: TRBD1 (5 bases). Germline CDR1 is SNHLY and CDR2 is FYNNEI. Trimming left V 1 base short and J 6 bases short, with 6 bases between. This CDR3 has 12 residues. CDR3 coding DNA: TGTGCCAGCAGTGAAGAAGGGGATGGCTACACCTTC. Its translation: CASSEEGDGYTF.

The rearrangement uses TRBV27 and TRBJ2-7; D possibly corresponds to TRBD2 (6 bases). CDR1 is MNHEY and CDR2 is SMNVEV in the germline V gene (reference sequence). The CDR3 extends over 16 amino acids. V was cut by 2 bases and J by 3 bases, with 17 bases left in between. The CDR3 sequence is CASSLVSGVGVYEQYF. CDR3 nucleotide sequence: TGTGCCAGCAGTTTAGTGTCGGGAGTGGGGGTCTACGAGCAGTACTTC.

The chain is built from TRBV6-5 and TRBJ1-1; 7 bases align to TRBD1. J was trimmed by 4 bases and V by 1 base; bases with no gene match: 6. There are 15 residues in the CDR3. Germline CDR1 MNHEY, CDR2 SVGAGI. CDR3 loop: CASSYFSTGSTEAFF. As DNA, the CDR3 is TGTGCCAGCAGTTACTTCTCGACAGGGTCCACTGAAGCTTTCTTT.

The CDR3 loop is CASSLENSSGNTIYF. As DNA, the CDR3 is TGTGCCAGTAGTCTCGAGAACAGCTCTGGAAACACCATATATTTT. The chain carries TRBV19 and TRBJ1-3; D is ambiguous. Germline CDR1 reads LNHDA; CDR2 reads SQIVND (reference sequence). The CDR3 sequence is 15 residues long. Trimming removed 5 bases at V and 0 bases at J, with 11 bases between.

On this clone: The same CDR3 also results from other DNA sequences found in this sample. The V gene is TRBV2, the J gene TRBJ1-1; 7 bases fit TRBD1. This CDR3 region has 14 residues. J gave up 2 bases and V 5 bases, and 5 bases lay outside the gene matches. Germline CDR1 SNHLY, CDR2 FYNNEI. As DNA, the CDR3 is TGTGCCAGCAGTTACAGGGGCGGAAACACTGAAGCTTTCTTT. Translation gives CASSYRGGNTEAFF.

This CDR3 reads CASSLEGTGAAYEQYF. The CDR3 DNA follows: TGCGCCAGCAGCTTGGAGGGGACAGGGGCGGCCTACGAGCAGTACTTC. The chain links TRBV5-1 to TRBJ2-7; TRBD1 matches at 10 bases. The CDR3 covers 16 residues. The J segment lost 2 bases and the V segment lost 0 bases, leaving 5 bases of the junction unmatched. Germline V gene lookup returns CDR1 SGHRS and CDR2 YFSETQ.

The chain employs TRBV29-1 and TRBJ2-5; D may be TRBD1 (5 bases). CDR1 is SQVTM, CDR2 ANQGSEA, per germline. The CDR3 totals 13 residues. The germline V and J ends were trimmed by 6 bases and 7 bases, with 18 bases remaining between them. CDR3 protein: CSVDQGSKGTQYF. DNA for the CDR3: TGCAGCGTGGACCAGGGTAGTAAGGGGACCCAGTACTTC. Using reference TRBV29-1 and TRBJ2-5 for the parts outside the CDR3, the full variable domain is SAVISQKPSRDICQRGTSLTIQCQVDSQVTMMFWYRQQPGQSLTLIATANQGSEATYESGFVIDKFPISRPNLTFSTLTVSNMSPEDSSIYLCSVDQGSKGTQYFGPGTRLLVL.